One sample yielded the 32 T cell receptor beta chains listed below, sequenced in a study of blood T cell repertoires in COVID-19. Produced via immunoSEQ multiplex PCR; TCRdb's table is partial and in-frame only. In the table there are some 290,000 clones, approximately 90% of which are singletons. The specimen sequenced was PBMCs or T cells enriched from blood (not recorded which). Every receptor here comes from a woman aged 25-40 years who had been exposed to COVID-19.

This clone was detected only a few times. The chain links TRBV10-2 to TRBJ2-5, with D tentatively TRBD1 (6 bases). Germline V CDR1 and CDR2: WSHSY, SAAADI. Trimming removed 8 bases at V and 5 bases at J, with 15 bases between. The CDR3 is made up of 13 amino acids. Here the CDR3 reads CASHLQGEETQYF. The CDR3 DNA is TGCGCCAGCCATCTACAGGGCGAGGAGACCCAGTACTTC.

This chain links TRBV24-1 with TRBJ2-1; 9 bases agree with TRBD1. J gave up 3 bases and V 4 bases, and 6 bases lay outside the gene matches. CDR1 and CDR2 (germline): KGHDR, SFDVKD. This CDR3 is built from 16 residues. CDR3 region: CATSEPGQGFYNEQFF. In DNA form, the CDR3 reads TGTGCCACCAGTGAACCGGGACAGGGCTTCTACAATGAGCAGTTCTTC.

This rearrangement joins TRBV12-5 to TRBJ2-2, with D possibly matching TRBD2 (7 bases). Trimming took 7 bases from V and 2 from J, leaving 14 bases between them. There are 15 residues in the CDR3. Germline loops: CDR1 LGHNT, CDR2 FRNRAP. The CDR3 sequence: CASARRGANTGELFF. The CDR3, as DNA: TGTGCTAGTGCACGCCGGGGGGCCAACACCGGGGAGCTGTTTTTT.

This clone has only one observation. The chain couples TRBV10-3 to TRBJ2-2; 8 bases agree with TRBD1. Germline CDR1 is ENHRY and CDR2 is SYGVKD. The CDR3 consists of 15 residues. Losses at the gene ends were 5 bases for V and 3 bases for J; bases not matched to a gene: 5. The CDR3 loop is CAISYRGADTGELFF. CDR3 nucleotide sequence: TGTGCCATCAGTTACAGGGGGGCGGACACCGGGGAGCTGTTTTTT.

The chain carries TRBV5-1 and TRBJ2-7; weak D call: TRBD2 (5 bases). From germline, CDR1 is SGHRS and CDR2 YFSETQ. With 0 bases removed from V and 4 bases from J, the gap between germline ends came to 14 bases. The CDR3 covers 15 residues. The CDR3 nucleotides are TGCGCCAGCAGCTTGGGAGGGTTCGAAGCGTACGAGCAGTACTTC. Translation gives CASSLGGFEAYEQYF.

The rearrangement joins TRBV27 to TRBJ2-3, with D maybe TRBD2 (5 bases). The CDR3 runs 15 residues. Trimming cost V 0 bases and J 4 bases, with 11 bases left between them. CDR1 and CDR2 (germline): MNHEY, SMNVEV (reference sequence). The CDR3 bases are TGTGCCAGCAGTTTATCCCTAGCCCCCGCAGATACGCAGTATTTT. This translates into CASSLSLAPADTQYF.

The gene calls are TRBV11-3 and TRBJ2-1, with 9 bases fitting TRBD2. The CDR3 consists of 14 residues. Germline V gene sequence: CDR1 SGHNT, CDR2 YENEEA. The junction had 5 bases not matched to a gene; V was cut back by 5 bases and J by 6 bases. The CDR3 here is CASSHGRGGNEQFF. The CDR3 coding sequence is TGTGCCAGCAGCCATGGGCGGGGGGGCAATGAGCAGTTCTTC. The complete variable domain, with remaining parts taken from reference TRBV11-3 and TRBJ2-1, reads EAGVVQSPRYKIIEKKQPVAFWCNPISGHNTLYWYLQNLGQGPELLIRYENEEAVDDSQLPKDRFSAERLKGVDSTLKIQPAELGDSAVYLCASSHGRGGNEQFFGPGTRLTVL.

The chain employs TRBV7-9 and TRBJ1-4, with D uncertain. CDR1 and CDR2 (germline): SEHNR, FQNEAQ (reference sequence). This CDR3 has 14 residues. The V end lost 0 bases, the J end lost 5 bases, and 7 bases lay between the germline ends. CDR3 residues: CASSLAPGNEKLFF. The CDR3 nucleotides are TGTGCCAGCAGCTTAGCTCCGGGGAATGAAAAACTGTTTTTT.

This rearrangement joins TRBV7-9 to TRBJ1-2, with 7 bases matching TRBD1. The CDR3 runs to 15 residues. Germline CDR1 is SEHNR and CDR2 is FQNEAQ (reference sequence). V gave up 8 bases and J gave up 2 bases; unmatched junction bases: 11. The CDR3 DNA reads as TGTGCCAGCCTCTTATTAAGACAGGGAAACTATGGCTACACCTTC. It codes for CASLLLRQGNYGYTF.

The CDR3: CASSSWTGGDSPLHF. Here the CDR3 DNA reads TGCGCCAGCAGCTCCTGGACAGGTGGGGATTCACCCCTCCACTTT. The J gene is TRBJ1-6, the V gene TRBV5-1, with 7 bases fitting TRBD1. CDR1 is SGHRS, CDR2 YFSETQ, per germline. V shed 3 bases and J 8 bases; nucleotides not matched to a gene: 8. CDR3 size: 15 residues.

The rearrangement uses TRBV5-1 and TRBJ1-1, with D possibly being TRBD1 (6 bases). The CDR3 length is 15 residues. Germline loops: CDR1 SGHRS, CDR2 YFSETQ. V lost 2 bases, J lost 11 bases, and 22 bases lay in between. The CDR3 DNA reads TGCGCCAGCAGCTTATATTATAATTCAGGGGATGAGGCTTTCTTT. This sequence encodes CASSLYYNSGDEAFF.

This chain joins TRBV4-3 and TRBJ1-6; the match to TRBD1 covers 7 bases. V dropped 6 bases and J dropped 12; count of bases not matched to a gene: 11. The CDR3 is made up of 14 amino acids. Germline V gives CDR1 LGHNA, CDR2 YSLEER. CDR3 nucleotide sequence: TGCGCCAGCAGTTACGACAGGGACGTCGGACCCCTCCACTTT. Translating it yields CASSYDRDVGPLHF.

J is TRBJ2-7 and V is TRBV30, with TRBD1 as a possible D gene (6 bases). CDR3 length equals 12 residues. V lost 4 bases, J lost 4 bases, and 11 bases lay in between. The germline V gene has CDR1 GTSNPN and CDR2 SVGIG (reference sequence). The CDR3 coding sequence is TGTGCCTGGACCACCCAGGGGTACGAGCAGTACTTC. Protein: CAWTTQGYEQYF.

The V call is TRBV14, the J call TRBJ1-6; no clear D. Trimming took 5 bases from V and 0 from J, leaving 11 bases between them. CDR1 and CDR2 from the germline V gene are SGHDN and FVKESK. The CDR3 is 16 residues long. CDR3 sequence: CASSSGGSSYNSPLHF. The CDR3, as DNA: TGTGCCAGCAGCTCAGGCGGGAGCTCCTATAATTCACCCCTCCACTTT.

The CDR3 here is CASKVGGNTGELFF. Written as DNA, the CDR3 is TGTGCCAGCAAGGTCGGGGGAAACACCGGGGAGCTGTTTTTT. This sequence joins TRBV6-5 and TRBJ2-2; perhaps TRBD2 as D (6 bases). The V and J ends lost 7 bases and 2 bases respectively, with 11 bases between them. The CDR3 totals 14 residues. Germline CDR1 is MNHEY and CDR2 is SVGAGI.

This chain links TRBV4-1 with TRBJ1-2; D might be TRBD1 (6 bases). CDR1 and CDR2 from the germline V gene are MGHRA and YSYEKL. The CDR3 loop spans 15 amino acids. V was cut by 0 bases and J by 5 bases, with 13 bases left in between. The CDR3: CASSQDDRRLYGYTF. The CDR3 DNA reads TGCGCCAGCAGCCAAGATGACAGGAGACTATATGGCTACACCTTC.

Only one count was recorded for this clone. V and J are TRBV3-1 (or the pseudogene TRBV3-2) and TRBJ1-2; D uncertain. In germline, CDR1 is LGHDT, CDR2 YNNKEL (reference sequence). The ends were cut back, 0 bases at V and 0 bases at J, with 14 bases in the middle. This CDR3 contains 17 residues. In DNA, the CDR3 is TGTGCCAGCAGCCAAGATCTTTGGGCACCAGCTAACTATGGCTACACCTTC. It encodes CASSQDLWAPANYGYTF.

The V call is TRBV5-4, the J call TRBJ1-2; D is unclear. The V end lost 4 bases, the J end lost 7 bases, and 14 bases lay between the germline ends. The germline gives CDR1 SGHNT, CDR2 YYREEE (reference sequence). The CDR3 covers 13 residues. This chain's CDR3 is CASSPREGFGYTF. CDR3 in DNA: TGTGCCAGCAGCCCCCGTGAGGGATTTGGCTACACCTTC.

The chain has TRBV24-1 and TRBJ2-3; 9 nucleotides agree with TRBD2. The germline gives CDR1 KGHDR, CDR2 SFDVKD. The CDR3 has 15 residues. V shed 10 bases, J shed 2 bases, and the junction held 9 bases outside the gene matches. In nucleotides, the CDR3 is TGTGCCACGGGGGGGATAGCGGGGGCCACAGATACGCAGTATTTT. This translates into CATGGIAGATDTQYF.

J is TRBJ1-4 and V is TRBV9, with unresolved D. The germline V gene has CDR1 SGDLS and CDR2 YYNGEE. The V end was cut by 3 bases, the J end by 4 bases, with 13 bases between. This CDR3 is 15 amino acids long. Here the CDR3 reads CASSDSGMVNEKLFF. CDR3 DNA sequence: TGTGCCAGCAGCGACTCAGGAATGGTTAATGAAAAACTGTTTTTT.

The chain combines TRBV6-6 with TRBJ1-1; possible D gene TRBD1, 6 bases. There are 18 residues in the CDR3. V lost 5 bases and J lost 3, with 25 bases in between. The V gene's germline CDR1 is MNHNY and CDR2 SVGAGI (reference sequence). The CDR3, as DNA: TGTGCCAGCAGTCAGCCGCGTCAGGGAGGGGGTTTTGACACTGAAGCTTTCTTT. Encoded protein: CASSQPRQGGGFDTEAFF.

V gene TRBV6-5 combines with J gene TRBJ2-7; D is ambiguous. This CDR3 contains 11 residues. Trimming cost V 6 bases and J 2 bases, with 5 bases left between them. Germline V gene sequence: CDR1 MNHEY, CDR2 SVGAGI. CDR3 coding DNA: TGTGCCAGCAGCGTTACCTACGAGCAGTACTTC. Encoded protein: CASSVTYEQYF.

A single count supports this clone. This chain uses TRBV5-1 with TRBJ2-5; 7 bases map to TRBD2. The CDR3 has 13 amino acids. J gave up 5 bases and V 0 bases, and 1 base lay outside the gene matches. Germline V gives CDR1 SGHRS, CDR2 YFSETQ. The chain's CDR3 is CASSLDGRETQYF. The CDR3, as DNA: TGCGCCAGCAGCTTGGACGGGAGGGAGACCCAGTACTTC.

The chain employs TRBV7-3 and TRBJ2-2; 12 bases match TRBD2. The CDR3 extends over 16 amino acids. Germline trimming cut 6 bases from V and 3 bases from J; bases unmatched to any gene: 5. Per the germline V gene, CDR1 is SGHTA and CDR2 is FQGTGA. The CDR3 spells CASSTGTSGYTGELFF. DNA for the CDR3: TGTGCCAGCAGTACCGGGACTAGCGGGTACACCGGGGAGCTGTTTTTT.

The chain is built from TRBV18 and TRBJ2-7, with D maybe TRBD2 (5 bases). The CDR3 has 13 residues. Trimming took off 6 bases at V and 5 bases at J, with 14 bases between the two ends. Germline loops: CDR1 KGHSH, CDR2 LQKENI. CDR3 coding DNA: TGTGCCAGCTCTTTCGAGAGGGCAAACGAGCAGTACTTC. Its translation is CASSFERANEQYF.

CDR3 sequence: CASSQEAGDLEQYF. For the CDR3, the DNA is TGTGCCAGCAGCCAAGAGGCGGGAGACCTCGAGCAGTACTTC. The rearrangement links TRBV3-1 (or the pseudogene TRBV3-2) to TRBJ2-7; 7 bases fit TRBD2. Germline CDR1 LGHDT, CDR2 YNNKEL (reference sequence). The CDR3 sequence is 14 residues long. V dropped 0 bases and J dropped 6; count of bases not matched to a gene: 5.

V gene TRBV11-2 combines with J gene TRBJ1-1; D is ambiguous. Trimming left V 4 bases short and J 1 base short, with 13 bases between. Looked up from germline, CDR1 is SGHAT and CDR2 is FQNNGV. The CDR3 has 15 residues. The CDR3 sequence is CASSSPDKRNTEAFF. CDR3 DNA sequence: TGTGCCAGCAGCTCCCCTGACAAAAGGAACACTGAAGCTTTCTTT.

The rearrangement links TRBV7-2 to TRBJ2-1; D is unclear. CDR1 and CDR2 (germline): SGHTA, FQGNSA. V lost 5 bases and J lost 5, with 10 bases in between. This CDR3 is 13 amino acids long. CDR3 bases: TGTGCCAGCAGCAACCCGAGCAACAATGAGCAGTTCTTC. Amino acid sequence: CASSNPSNNEQFF. The full variable domain, with the rest looked up from reference TRBV7-2 and TRBJ2-1, is GAGVSQSPSNKVTEKGKDVELRCDPISGHTALYWYRQSLGQGLEFLIYFQGNSAPDKSGLPSDRFSAERTGGSVSTLTIQRTQQEDSAVYLCASSNPSNNEQFFGPGTRLTVL.

The chain links TRBV28 to TRBJ1-2; a possible D gene is TRBD1 (6 bases). The germline V gene has CDR1 MDHEN and CDR2 SYDVKM. Trimming shortened V by 3 bases and J by 4 bases, and 15 bases separated the two germline ends. CDR3 length: 15 amino acids. This chain's CDR3 is CASSLPGHPGYGYTF. CDR3 sequence (DNA): TGTGCCAGCAGTTTGCCGGGACATCCGGGCTATGGCTACACCTTC.

This sequence joins TRBV5-6 and TRBJ2-7; 8 positions agree with TRBD1. The CDR3 runs 14 residues. Germline CDR1 reads SGHDT; CDR2 reads YYEEEE. V lost 0 bases, J lost 7 bases, and 6 bases stayed unmatched. The CDR3 sequence is CASSLGTGLQEQYF. The CDR3 nucleotides read TGTGCCAGCAGCTTGGGGACAGGGTTGCAGGAGCAGTACTTC.

The rearrangement joins TRBV13 to TRBJ2-7, with 8 bases identical to TRBD1. V dropped 4 bases and J dropped 0; count of bases not matched to a gene: 2. The CDR3 consists of 14 residues. Germline CDR1 and CDR2: PRHDT and FYEKMQ (reference sequence). The CDR3 sequence: CASSWTGTSYEQYF. The DNA for the CDR3 is TGTGCCAGCAGCTGGACAGGGACCTCCTACGAGCAGTACTTC.

The chain links TRBV5-4 to TRBJ2-6; TRBD2 aligns across 7 bases. Losses at the gene ends were 4 bases for V and 2 bases for J; bases not matched to a gene: 18. Germline V gives CDR1 SGHNT, CDR2 YYREEE (reference sequence). This CDR3 is 20 amino acids long. The CDR3 loop reads CASSVPPGGLISPGANVLTF. For the CDR3, the DNA is TGTGCCAGCAGCGTTCCTCCGGGGGGACTAATTAGCCCTGGGGCCAACGTCCTGACTTTC.